Shown below are 27 T cell receptor beta chains from a single sample sequenced in a study of cytomegalovirus exposure and HLA in healthy donors. This PCR relied on a set of 60 Vbeta primers and 13 Jbeta primers. The protocol was immunoSEQ multiplex PCR, while the TCRdb copy is restricted to in-frame clones and leaves out a portion. The data contain about 180,000 clones, just under 80% of them singletons. The sample comprised PBMCs. These TCRs come from a woman between 45 and 65 years old in good health and CMV-seropositive.

V is TRBV7-9 and J is TRBJ2-1; possibly TRBD2 for D (5 bases). V lost 5 bases to trimming and J lost 0 bases, with 20 bases between them. Per the germline V gene, CDR1 is SEHNR and CDR2 is FQNEAQ (reference sequence). The length of the CDR3 is 18 residues. The CDR3 coding sequence is TGTGCCAGCAGCCGACTACTCCGACTCCCTAGCTCCTACAATGAGCAGTTCTTC. The encoded protein is CASSRLLRLPSSYNEQFF. Looking up the rest from reference TRBV7-9 and TRBJ2-1 gives the full variable domain: DTGVSQNPRHKITKRGQNVTFRCDPISEHNRLYWYRQTLGQGPEFLTYFQNEAQLEKSRLLSDRFSAERPKGSFSTLEIQRTEQGDSAMYLCASSRLLRLPSSYNEQFFGPGTRLTVL.

This clone was recorded once. This rearrangement joins TRBV4-1 to TRBJ1-5; D unclear. CDR1 is MGHRA and CDR2 is YSYEKL in the germline V gene. The CDR3 totals 17 residues. V dropped 0 bases and J dropped 0 bases, with 12 bases sitting between them. DNA of the CDR3: TGCGCCAGCAGCCAAGATAGTGGTACTTATAGCAATCAGCCCCAGCATTTT. As protein: CASSQDSGTYSNQPQHF.

The chain is built from TRBV15 and TRBJ1-2; 8 positions agree with TRBD1. Germline CDR1 is LNHNV and CDR2 is YYDKDF (reference sequence). V lost 1 base, J lost 4 bases, and 11 bases stayed unmatched. The CDR3 sequence is 17 residues long. The CDR3 region has the DNA TGTGCCACCAGCAGAGCCATGACAGGGGCCATGGGCTATGGCTACACCTTC. Encoded protein: CATSRAMTGAMGYGYTF. Full variable domain (outside the CDR3, taken from reference TRBV15 and TRBJ1-2): DAMVIQNPRYQVTQFGKPVTLSCSQTLNHNVMYWYQQKSSQAPKLLFHYYDKDFNNEADTPDNFQSRRPNTSFCFLDIRSPGLGDTAMYLCATSRAMTGAMGYGYTFGSGTRLTVV.

The chain employs TRBV30 and TRBJ1-2; TRBD1 aligns across 10 bases. CDR1 and CDR2 from the germline V gene are GTSNPN and SVGIG (reference sequence). V shed 4 bases, J shed 4 bases, and the junction held 6 bases outside the gene matches. There are 14 residues in the CDR3. CDR3 DNA: TGTGCCTGGACCTTCCGGGACAGGGGCTATGGCTACACCTTC. Encoded protein: CAWTFRDRGYGYTF.

This chain links TRBV5-1 with TRBJ1-1, with 8 bases matching TRBD1. Germline CDR1 and CDR2: SGHRS and YFSETQ. The CDR3 totals 14 residues. The J segment lost 5 bases and the V segment lost 0 bases, leaving 3 bases of the junction unmatched. The CDR3 loop reads CASSLAGGETEAFF. CDR3 nucleotides: TGCGCCAGCAGCTTGGCAGGGGGCGAGACTGAAGCTTTCTTT.

J is TRBJ1-6 and V is TRBV7-8, with TRBD1 as a possible D gene (6 bases). Germline V lookup: CDR1 SGHVS, CDR2 FQNEAQ. V was shortened by 5 bases and J by 8 bases, with 10 bases between the two germline ends. The CDR3 sequence is 13 residues long. CDR3 residues: CASSLNRDSPLHF. The CDR3, as DNA: TGTGCCAGCAGCCTGAACAGGGATTCACCCCTCCACTTT.

The chain joins TRBV25-1 to TRBJ2-5; 9 positions match TRBD2. V shed 4 bases and J 5 bases; nucleotides not matched to a gene: 8. CDR1 is MGHDK, CDR2 SYGVNS, per germline. The CDR3 spans 15 residues. CDR3 sequence (DNA): TGTGCCAGCAGTGGGATTAGCGGGAGATCGGAGACCCAGTACTTC. It encodes CASSGISGRSETQYF.

This clone was counted between two and nine times. The rearrangement uses TRBV6-5 and TRBJ1-1, with 8 bases matching TRBD1. With V trimmed by 6 bases and J by 5 bases, 5 bases remained unmatched. The CDR3 sequence is 13 residues long. Germline CDR1 and CDR2: MNHEY and SVGAGI. Here the CDR3 reads CASSPRGHTEAFF. As DNA, the CDR3 is TGTGCCAGCAGCCCCAGGGGGCATACTGAAGCTTTCTTT.

The chain links TRBV15 to TRBJ2-7; the match to TRBD1 covers 8 bases. After removal of 2 bases from V and 7 bases from J, the junction contained 7 bases not matched to a gene. This CDR3 comprises 14 residues. Looked up from germline, CDR1 is LNHNV and CDR2 is YYDKDF (reference sequence). CDR3 sequence: CATSRLAGGGEQYF. DNA for the CDR3: TGTGCCACCAGCAGACTCGCAGGGGGCGGGGAGCAGTACTTC.

The J gene is TRBJ2-1, the V gene TRBV28; 9 bases agree with TRBD2. V was clipped by 4 bases and J by 9 bases; unmatched bases: 10. The length of the CDR3 is 15 residues. Germline CDR1 MDHEN, CDR2 SYDVKM. CDR3 region: CASSWVTSGPLEQFF. The CDR3 coding sequence is TGTGCCAGCAGTTGGGTGACTAGCGGACCCCTTGAGCAGTTCTTC.

This chain joins TRBV7-2 and TRBJ2-3, with no clear D. The CDR3 is 14 amino acids. Trimming took 1 base from V and 3 from J, leaving 8 bases between them. CDR1 SGHTA and CDR2 FQGNSA come from the germline V gene. The chain's CDR3 is CASSLVPETDTQYF. CDR3 nucleotide sequence: TGTGCCAGCAGCTTAGTCCCGGAGACAGATACGCAGTATTTT.

V usage is TRBV27 and J usage is TRBJ1-1; possible D gene TRBD1, 6 bases. This CDR3 is 14 amino acids long. Trimming took off 2 bases at V and 3 bases at J, with 10 bases between the two ends. The germline gives CDR1 MNHEY, CDR2 SMNVEV (reference sequence). The CDR3 loop reads CASSLNRVDTEAFF. DNA for the CDR3: TGTGCCAGCAGTTTAAACAGGGTGGACACTGAAGCTTTCTTT.

The rearrangement links TRBV25-1 to TRBJ1-1; D might be TRBD1 (6 bases). There are 14 residues in the CDR3. V dropped 4 bases and J dropped 4 bases, with 13 bases sitting between them. The V gene's germline CDR1 is MGHDK and CDR2 SYGVNS. The CDR3 loop reads CASSGGGGRTEAFF. CDR3 sequence (DNA): TGTGCCAGCAGTGGAGGGGGGGGCCGCACTGAAGCTTTCTTT.

The chain recombines TRBV28 with TRBJ2-5; 11 nucleotides align to TRBD2. The CDR3 covers 16 residues. The germline gives CDR1 MDHEN, CDR2 SYDVKM. V shed 5 bases and J 2 bases; nucleotides not matched to a gene: 7. The CDR3 spells CASSPNLAGGQETQYF. In nucleotides, the CDR3 is TGTGCCAGCAGTCCTAACCTAGCGGGAGGACAAGAGACCCAGTACTTC.

The chain has TRBV9 and TRBJ2-7; 8 nucleotides agree with TRBD2. Germline assignment: CDR1 SGDLS and CDR2 YYNGEE. The CDR3 loop spans 16 amino acids. The J segment lost 5 bases and the V segment lost 3 bases, leaving 13 bases of the junction unmatched. The CDR3 protein is CASSESPGGVVNEQYF. DNA for the CDR3: TGTGCCAGCAGCGAGTCTCCCGGGGGGGTGGTCAACGAGCAGTACTTC.

This clone showed up just once. The genes are TRBV30 and TRBJ1-2, with D perhaps TRBD1 (5 bases). This CDR3 has 13 residues. Germline V gene data show CDR1 as GTSNPN and CDR2 as SVGIG (reference sequence). The ends were cut back, 3 bases at V and 3 bases at J, with 11 bases in the middle. CDR3 nucleotide sequence: TGTGCCTGGAGGTCAGGGTACCACTATGGCTACACCTTC. Translating it yields CAWRSGYHYGYTF.

The genes are TRBV29-1 and TRBJ2-7; 7 bases align to TRBD1. Germline CDR1 reads SQVTM; CDR2 reads ANQGSEA. With V trimmed by 6 bases and J by 0 bases, 8 bases remained unmatched. The CDR3 runs to 14 residues. As DNA, the CDR3 is TGCAGCGTCCTACATCGGGACAGCTCCTACGAGCAGTACTTC. It encodes CSVLHRDSSYEQYF.

The rearrangement uses TRBV6-1 and TRBJ2-2; 10 nucleotides agree with TRBD1. This CDR3 region has 14 residues. V shed 7 bases, J shed 4 bases, and the junction held 3 bases outside the gene matches. Germline V gene data show CDR1 as MNHNS and CDR2 as SASEGT. The CDR3 DNA is TGTGCCAGCATGGGACAGGGGAGCACCGGGGAGCTGTTTTTT. This sequence encodes CASMGQGSTGELFF.

The chain couples TRBV7-8 to TRBJ2-3, with 9 bases lining up with TRBD2. Germline CDR1 is SGHVS and CDR2 is FQNEAQ. CDR3 length equals 16 residues. V lost 3 bases to trimming and J lost 4 bases; unmatched junction nucleotides: 8. The CDR3, as DNA: TGTGCCAGCAGCTTCATATTAGGACTAGCGTCAGATACGCAGTATTTT. This codes for CASSFILGLASDTQYF.

The CDR3 region is CASSQDPGTSGVYEQYF. CDR3 DNA sequence: TGCGCCAGCAGCCAAGACCCCGGGACTAGCGGGGTCTACGAGCAGTACTTC. This chain uses TRBV4-3 with TRBJ2-7, with TRBD2 identical over 13 bases. J gave up 3 bases and V 0 bases, and 5 bases lay outside the gene matches. The CDR3 length is 17 residues. Germline CDR1 LGHNA, CDR2 YSLEER.

The genes are TRBV19 and TRBJ2-5; a possible D gene is TRBD1 (6 bases). This CDR3 is 15 amino acids long. Looked up from germline, CDR1 is LNHDA and CDR2 is SQIVND (reference sequence). V was trimmed by 0 bases and J by 3 bases, leaving 11 bases between them. DNA for the CDR3: TGTGCCAGTAGTATAGATCCGCAGGGGAAAGAGACCCAGTACTTC. It encodes CASSIDPQGKETQYF.

This chain uses TRBV5-1 with TRBJ1-1; D unresolved. The CDR3 length is 14 residues. Germline V CDR1 and CDR2: SGHRS, YFSETQ. V lost 0 bases and J 0 bases, leaving 6 bases between the germline ends. The CDR3 DNA reads TGCGCCAGCAGCTTGGGGAGTCTGAACACTGAAGCTTTCTTT. Translating it yields CASSLGSLNTEAFF. The entire variable domain, with the rest obtained from reference TRBV5-1 and TRBJ1-1, is as follows: KAGVTQTPRYLIKTRGQQVTLSCSPISGHRSVSWYQQTPGQGLQFLFEYFSETQRNKGNFPGRFSGRQFSNSRSEMNVSTLELGDSALYLCASSLGSLNTEAFFGQGTRLTVV.

This clone occurred a few times. This chain joins TRBV18 and TRBJ2-5; 7 bases map to TRBD2. V was clipped by 3 bases and J by 5 bases; unmatched bases: 3. Germline assignment: CDR1 KGHSH and CDR2 LQKENI. The CDR3 length is 13 residues. The CDR3 region has the DNA TGTGCCAGCTCACCCCCCGGGGGGGAGACCCAGTACTTC. It encodes CASSPPGGETQYF.

The genes are TRBV12-5 and TRBJ2-2; tentatively, D is TRBD2 (6 bases). Per the germline V gene, CDR1 is LGHNT and CDR2 is FRNRAP. The CDR3 has 14 residues. Trimming shortened V by 2 bases and J by 2 bases, and 6 bases separated the two germline ends. The CDR3 loop reads CASGLTSNTGELFF. The CDR3 DNA reads as TGTGCTAGTGGTTTGACTAGCAACACCGGGGAGCTGTTTTTT.

J is TRBJ2-7 and V is TRBV11-2, with 8 bases matching TRBD1. This CDR3 contains 14 residues. Germline CDR1 SGHAT, CDR2 FQNNGV. V shed 5 bases, J shed 4 bases, and the junction held 7 bases outside the gene matches. CDR3 sequence (DNA): TGTGCCAGCAGCCCACAGACAGGGGCATACGAGCAGTACTTC. This gives the protein CASSPQTGAYEQYF.

V is TRBV28 and J is TRBJ1-2; possibly TRBD1 for D (5 bases). CDR1 and CDR2 from the germline V gene are MDHEN and SYDVKM. Trimming removed 3 bases from V and 0 bases from J, with 20 bases in between. The CDR3 is 18 residues long. CDR3 amino acids: CASSFFLYRRVSNYGYTF. Written as DNA, the CDR3 is TGTGCCAGCAGTTTCTTTCTCTACAGGAGGGTTTCTAACTATGGCTACACCTTC.

A note on this clone: One junction end does not reproduce the germline sequence, and a read error may be involved. This rearrangement joins TRBV4-1 to TRBJ2-7; 13 bases fit TRBD2. The germline V gene encodes CDR1 MGHRA and CDR2 YSYEKL. The CDR3 totals 15 residues. CDR3 residues: CASSQGTSGKYEQYF. CDR3 sequence (DNA): TGCGCCAGCAGCCAGGGGACTAGCGGGAAGTACGAACAGTACTTC.